A single sample is the source of the 21 T cell receptor beta chains below, sequenced in a study of shared clonotypes between healthy human individuals. Method: immunoSEQ multiplex PCR; TCRdb's copy keeps in-frame clones and lacks some. In the table there are about 490,000 clones, around 79% of which are singletons. The sample consisted of PBMCs. The receptors come from a middle-aged woman in good health. Some clones in this sample may be carry-over from other donors' samples.

The chain joins TRBV29-1 to TRBJ2-3; D may be TRBD2 (5 bases). CDR1 is SQVTM and CDR2 is ANQGSEA in the germline V gene. The CDR3 contains 12 residues. The V gene lost 5 bases and the J gene lost 3 bases, with 9 bases spanning the gap. The CDR3 DNA is TGCAGCGTTCGAGCGGAGACAGATACGCAGTATTTT. It translates to CSVRAETDTQYF.

The chain has TRBV28 and TRBJ1-5; D may be TRBD1 (5 bases). CDR1 and CDR2 (germline): MDHEN, SYDVKM. The CDR3 totals 18 residues. Trimming left V 7 bases short and J 6 bases short, with 28 bases between. CDR3 sequence reads: CASTQNTPPGPGSQPQHF. The DNA of the CDR3 is TGTGCCAGCACCCAAAACACCCCTCCAGGGCCGGGATCTCAGCCCCAGCATTTT. The variable domain in full, completed from reference TRBV28 and TRBJ1-5, reads DVKVTQSSRYLVKRTGEKVFLECVQDMDHENMFWYRQDPGLGLRLIYFSYDVKMKEKGDIPEGYSVSREKKERFSLILESASTNQTSMYLCASTQNTPPGPGSQPQHFGDGTRLSIL.

This rearrangement joins TRBV27 to TRBJ1-1, with 8 bases aligning to TRBD1. V lost 8 bases and J lost 4; bases outside the gene matches: 9. The CDR3 contains 14 residues. In germline, CDR1 is MNHEY, CDR2 SMNVEV (reference sequence). This chain's CDR3 is CASASRGRGTEAFF. The CDR3 coding sequence is TGTGCCAGCGCGAGCAGGGGGCGGGGCACTGAAGCTTTCTTT.

The chain is built from TRBV4-2 and TRBJ2-2; 15 nucleotides line up with TRBD2. The CDR3 has 19 residues. Germline V gene data show CDR1 as LGHNA and CDR2 as YNFKEQ. The V segment lost 4 bases and the J segment 0 bases; nucleotides outside the gene matches: 6. The CDR3 bases are TGTGCCAGCAGCCGAGGGACTAGCGGGAGGCATACGAACACCGGGGAGCTGTTTTTT. This translates into CASSRGTSGRHTNTGELFF.

This chain joins TRBV27 and TRBJ2-1; D gene ambiguous. The CDR3 consists of 15 residues. The germline CDR1 and CDR2 sequences are MNHEY and SMNVEV (reference sequence). The V end was cut by 3 bases, the J end by 8 bases, with 17 bases between. The CDR3 here is CASSLPRRGYDEQFF. CDR3 in DNA: TGTGCCAGCAGTTTGCCCCGGCGTGGATATGATGAGCAGTTCTTC.

J is TRBJ1-1 and V is TRBV28; D not certain. The CDR3 totals 16 residues. The ends were cut back, 2 bases at V and 0 bases at J, with 13 bases in the middle. Germline values: CDR1 MDHEN, CDR2 SYDVKM. CDR3 loop: CASSLGRSSLNTEAFF. For the CDR3, the DNA is TGTGCCAGCAGTTTAGGGAGGTCATCTCTGAACACTGAAGCTTTCTTT.

The rearrangement joins TRBV7-2 to TRBJ2-1; D gene unclear. The CDR3 extends over 14 amino acids. Germline-derived CDR1 and CDR2 are SGHTA and FQGNSA. Trimming took 1 base from V and 2 from J, leaving 6 bases between them. The CDR3 region is CASSLVAPYNEQFF. The CDR3 nucleotides are TGTGCCAGCAGCTTAGTTGCGCCCTACAATGAGCAGTTCTTC.

The rearrangement links TRBV6-6 to TRBJ2-1, with TRBD2 identical over 8 bases. Germline V gene lookup returns CDR1 MNHNY and CDR2 SVGAGI (reference sequence). The CDR3 has 14 amino acids. Trimming removed 6 bases from V and 10 bases from J; junction bases left unmatched: 11. The chain's CDR3 is CASRAGLAGGEQFF. Here the CDR3 DNA reads TGTGCCAGCAGGGCCGGGCTAGCGGGTGGGGAGCAGTTCTTC.

This clone showed up just a few times. The rearrangement links TRBV5-1 to TRBJ2-1; TRBD2 matches at 12 bases. In germline, CDR1 is SGHRS, CDR2 YFSETQ. CDR3 size: 16 residues. V lost 5 bases to trimming and J lost 7 bases; unmatched junction nucleotides: 10. CDR3 nucleotides: TGCGCCAGCAGGCCTAGAATGGGGACTAGCGGGAATGAGCAGTTCTTC. Protein product: CASRPRMGTSGNEQFF.

The rearrangement joins TRBV28 to TRBJ2-1; D unresolved. Germline CDR1 MDHEN, CDR2 SYDVKM. This CDR3 has 15 residues. Trimming pared 6 bases from V and 0 bases from J, leaving 12 bases between. The CDR3 spells CASRWPSASYNEQFF. In nucleotides, the CDR3 is TGTGCCAGCAGGTGGCCTAGTGCCTCCTACAATGAGCAGTTCTTC.

This chain joins TRBV5-5 and TRBJ1-1, with D possibly being TRBD1 (6 bases). The CDR3 loop spans 15 amino acids. The germline V and J ends were trimmed by 2 bases and 3 bases, with 14 bases remaining between them. Germline V gene sequence: CDR1 SGHKS, CDR2 YYEKEE (reference sequence). Written as DNA, the CDR3 is TGTGCCAGCAGCTTTGGAGGGGGTTGGGACACTGAAGCTTTCTTT. Translated, it gives CASSFGGGWDTEAFF.

This rearrangement joins TRBV14 to TRBJ1-4; no firm D call. The CDR3 has 15 amino acids. CDR1 is SGHDN and CDR2 is FVKESK in the germline V gene. V gave up 2 bases and J gave up 5 bases, with 12 bases separating them. The CDR3 here is CASSQLVARNEKLFF. CDR3 DNA sequence: TGTGCCAGCAGCCAACTGGTGGCGAGGAATGAAAAACTGTTTTTT.

This clone showed up many times. The chain has TRBV9 and TRBJ2-2; TRBD2 might be the D (6 bases). The CDR3 length is 16 residues. CDR1 is SGDLS, CDR2 YYNGEE, per germline. V lost 0 bases and J 0 bases, leaving 9 bases between the germline ends. CDR3 residues: CASSVATGANTGELFF. The DNA of the CDR3 is TGTGCCAGCAGCGTAGCGACGGGGGCGAACACCGGGGAGCTGTTTTTT.

This chain joins TRBV6-1 and TRBJ2-5, with TRBD2 matching over 14 bases. The J call may be mistaken, given a closer DNA end match to TRBJ2-7. CDR3 size: 13 residues. Germline CDR1 MNHNS, CDR2 SASEGT. The DNA for the CDR3 is TGTGCCAGCTCAGGGACTAGCGGGAGCGAGCAGTACTTC. Translation gives CASSGTSGSEQYF.

This sequence joins TRBV25-1 and TRBJ2-4; TRBD1 might be the D (6 bases). V dropped 7 bases and J dropped 1 base, with 11 bases sitting between them. CDR1 and CDR2 from the germline V gene are MGHDK and SYGVNS. This CDR3 comprises 14 residues. Here the CDR3 DNA reads TGTGCCAGCATCCCCCAGGGGGCCAAAAACATTCAGTACTTC. This translates into CASIPQGAKNIQYF. Based on the CDR3 plus reference TRBV25-1 and TRBJ2-4, the full variable domain is EADIYQTPRYLVIGTGKKITLECSQTMGHDKMYWYQQDPGMELHLIHYSYGVNSTEKGDLSSESTVSRIRTEHFPLTLESARPSHTSQYLCASIPQGAKNIQYFGAGTRLSVL.

The V and J genes are TRBV15 and TRBJ2-4; the match to TRBD2 covers 7 bases. The CDR3 is made up of 17 amino acids. CDR1 and CDR2 from the germline V gene are LNHNV and YYDKDF (reference sequence). V shed 1 base, J shed 1 base, and the junction held 7 bases outside the gene matches. Here the CDR3 reads CATSRAPAGVAKNIQYF. CDR3 in DNA: TGTGCCACCAGCAGAGCTCCTGCGGGGGTGGCCAAAAACATTCAGTACTTC.

The V call is TRBV4-2, the J call TRBJ1-1; 8 nucleotides agree with TRBD1. V lost 3 bases, J lost 3 bases, and 9 bases stayed unmatched. Germline loops: CDR1 LGHNA, CDR2 YNFKEQ. This CDR3 spans 16 amino acids. The CDR3 here is CASSHLAPGGYTEAFF. CDR3 sequence (DNA): TGTGCCAGCAGCCACCTTGCCCCAGGGGGCTACACTGAAGCTTTCTTT.

This clone was seen ten or more times. The J gene is TRBJ2-1, the V gene TRBV5-1; D is tentatively TRBD1 or TRBD2 (5 bases each). Trimming cost V 3 bases and J 0 bases, with 10 bases left between them. The germline gives CDR1 SGHRS, CDR2 YFSETQ. This CDR3 region has 15 residues. The DNA of the CDR3 is TGCGCCAGCAGCTGGGACCTTACCTCCTACAATGAGCAGTTCTTC. Its translation: CASSWDLTSYNEQFF.

The chain carries TRBV5-1 and TRBJ1-6, with D possibly matching TRBD1 (5 bases). CDR1 and CDR2 (germline): SGHRS, YFSETQ. Trimming left V 3 bases short and J 5 bases short, with 9 bases between. This CDR3 is 14 amino acids long. CDR3 sequence (DNA): TGCGCCAGCAGCTCGACAGATAATAATTCACCCCTCCACTTT. This gives the protein CASSSTDNNSPLHF. The whole variable domain, remainder taken from reference TRBV5-1 and TRBJ1-6, is KAGVTQTPRYLIKTRGQQVTLSCSPISGHRSVSWYQQTPGQGLQFLFEYFSETQRNKGNFPGRFSGRQFSNSRSEMNVSTLELGDSALYLCASSSTDNNSPLHFGNGTRLTVT.

V usage is TRBV6-5 and J usage is TRBJ2-7; 7 nucleotides line up with TRBD1. Germline CDR1 and CDR2: MNHEY and SVGAGI. This CDR3 is 15 amino acids long. V trimming: 5 bases; J trimming: 3 bases; junction bases outside the gene matches: 10. This CDR3 reads CASSPPGQKVYEQYF. The CDR3 DNA reads TGTGCCAGCAGTCCTCCGGGACAGAAAGTCTACGAGCAGTACTTC.

This clone was found a few times. The chain combines TRBV5-1 with TRBJ2-7, with 9 bases identical to TRBD1. V shed 3 bases and J 2 bases; nucleotides not matched to a gene: 6. Germline-derived CDR1 and CDR2 are SGHRS and YFSETQ. This CDR3 spans 15 amino acids. The CDR3 is CASSSWDRDAYEQYF. The CDR3 DNA reads as TGCGCCAGCAGCTCCTGGGACAGGGATGCCTACGAGCAGTACTTC.